These T cell receptor beta chains were read from a single sample in a study of cytomegalovirus exposure and HLA in healthy donors. Method: immunoSEQ multiplex PCR; TCRdb's copy keeps in-frame clones and lacks some. This sample contains about 48,000 clones. The sequencing sample was made of PBMCs. These receptor sequences come from a male donor in good health and CMV-seropositive. CDR3s include the opening cysteine and the closing phenylalanine or tryptophan. A D gene is named only where the DNA matches it firmly.

cdr3_length	j_call	v_call	d_call	cdr3_nt	cdr3_aa
15	TRBJ2-5	TRBV30	.	TGTGCCTGGAGTGTAGGGAGCGGGTACCAAGAGACCCAGTACTTC	CAWSVGSGYQETQYF
15	TRBJ2-1	TRBV7-3	.	TGTGCCAGCAACGGCGGCTCAAGCTCCTACAATGAGCAGTTCTTC	CASNGGSSSYNEQFF
14	TRBJ2-7	TRBV6-6	TRBD2	TGTGCCAGCAAAGGACTGGGACTATCGAACGAGCAGTACTTC	CASKGLGLSNEQYF
15	TRBJ2-4	TRBV27	.	TGTGCCAGCCAATCCCTCGGGAGAGGCAAAAACATTCAGTACTTC	CASQSLGRGKNIQYF
15	TRBJ2-7	TRBV23-1	.	TGCGCCAGCAGTCAATCCGGCGGCCCGGGCTACGAGCAGTACTTC	CASSQSGGPGYEQYF
14	TRBJ1-1	TRBV5-6	.	TGTGCCAGCAGCCCTAACCCTCGTGGAGCTGAAGCTTTCTTT	CASSPNPRGAEAFF
15	TRBJ2-7	TRBV4-2	.	TGTGCCAGCAGCCAAGAGGCGGGGCCCCTCTACGAGCAGTACTTC	CASSQEAGPLYEQYF
13	TRBJ2-7	TRBV25-1	.	TGTGCCAGCAGTGACCCCCCGGGGGACGAGCAGTACTTC	CASSDPPGDEQYF
14	TRBJ2-4	TRBV7-9	.	TGTGCCAGCAGCTTAGCCCTAGCCAAAAACATTCAGTACTTC	CASSLALAKNIQYF
14	TRBJ1-1	TRBV18	.	TGTGCCAGCTCACGGAGAGGCTCGGACACTGAAGCTTTCTTT	CASSRRGSDTEAFF
16	TRBJ1-6	TRBV27	TRBD1	TGTGCCAGCAGTTTAGGACAGGGGGCAAGGAATTCACCCCTCCACTTT	CASSLGQGARNSPLHF
15	TRBJ2-7	TRBV5-1	.	TGCGCCAGCAGCTTGGCGGAGGTCAACATTAACGAGCAGTACTTC	CASSLAEVNINEQYF
13	TRBJ1-5	TRBV25-1	.	TGTGTCAGCAGTGAAAGGGGCGGTCAGCCCCAGCATTTT	CVSSERGGQPQHF
12	TRBJ2-1	TRBV18	.	TGTGCCAGCTCAACACAGGGGGGGTCCCAGTTCTTC	CASSTQGGSQFF
12	TRBJ1-3	TRBV10-3	.	TGTGCCTATGGAGCCGCTGGAAACACCATATATTTT	CAYGAAGNTIYF
16	TRBJ2-7	TRBV11-2	.	TGTGCCAGCAGCTTAGGAACGATTACAGGGACCTACGAGCAGTACTTC	CASSLGTITGTYEQYF